A selection of T cell receptor beta chains follows, all from one sample in a study of blood T cell repertoires in COVID-19. Sequencing used immunoSEQ multiplex PCR; TCRdb keeps in-frame clones, though not all of them. The repertoire has around 430,000 clones, approximately 87% of them found once; the top ten carry 10%. The sequencing input was PBMCs or T cells enriched from blood (not recorded which). The receptors originated from a woman aged 50 to 60 who had recovered from COVID-19. The CDR3 runs from the conserved cysteine through the conserved F or W. D genes are given only for firm matches. Rows may omit the clone size; those that give it use once, few, many or a size class.

v_call	d_call	clone_size	j_call	cdr3_nt	cdr3_aa
TRBV6-5	-	-	TRBJ2-1	TGTGCCAGCAGTTCCCTGGGGGGGCTCCCGGATGGTGAGCAGTTCTTC	CASSSLGGLPDGEQFF
TRBV19	TRBD1	-	TRBJ1-4	TGTGCCACCTTAAATCCGGGACAGAGTGAAAAACTGTTTTTT	CATLNPGQSEKLFF
TRBV7-7	TRBD1	-	TRBJ1-4	TGTGCTAGCAGCTTAGGAGCAGGGGGCAATGAAAAACTGTTTTTT	CASSLGAGGNEKLFF
TRBV5-1	TRBD2	-	TRBJ2-7	TGCGCCAGCAACAGCGGGGGTAAGAACGAGCAGTACTTC	CASNSGGKNEQYF
TRBV11-1	-	-	TRBJ2-7	TGTGCCAGCAGCTTAAGCGCCTCCTACGAGCAGTACTTC	CASSLSASYEQYF
TRBV30	TRBD2	-	TRBJ2-5	TGTGCCTGGACTATGGGCCTAGCGGACCAAGAGACCCAGTACTTC	CAWTMGLADQETQYF
TRBV6-5	-	-	TRBJ1-1	TGTGCCAGCACCCCCAACAGGCTCACGAACACTGAAGCTTTCTTT	CASTPNRLTNTEAFF
TRBV9	TRBD1	-	TRBJ1-2	TGTGCCAGCAGCATGTACAGGGGGGAGCTCTATGGCTACACCTTC	CASSMYRGELYGYTF
TRBV6-5	-	-	TRBJ2-4	TGTGCCAGCAGTTCTCCAGTAGCCAAAAACATTCAGTACTTC	CASSSPVAKNIQYF
TRBV7-9	-	-	TRBJ1-1	TGTGCCAGCAGCCCCAAGTCTTCGGGGACAGAAGCTTTCTTT	CASSPKSSGTEAFF
TRBV9	-	-	TRBJ1-4	TGTGCCAGCAGCCTCTCAACTAATGAAAAACTGTTTTTT	CASSLSTNEKLFF
TRBV11-3	-	-	TRBJ1-1	TGTGCCAGCAGCGTGCAGGGGTCGGGCACTGAAGCTTTCTTT	CASSVQGSGTEAFF
TRBV5-6	-	-	TRBJ2-7	TGTGCCAGCAGCTTGCCCCGGGGAAGTTACTACGAGCAGTACTTC	CASSLPRGSYYEQYF
TRBV9	TRBD2	-	TRBJ2-3	TGTGCCAGCAGCTGGGGGGGAACAGATACGCAGTATTTT	CASSWGGTDTQYF
TRBV5-1	TRBD1	-	TRBJ1-2	TGCGCCAGCAGCTTGGAAGGTACAGGGGGCCTCTATGGCTACACCTTC	CASSLEGTGGLYGYTF
TRBV2	-	few	TRBJ1-5	TGTGCCAGCAGTCGAGAGCGGGGGCGTAATCAGCCCCAGCATTTT	CASSRERGRNQPQHF
TRBV11-2	TRBD2	-	TRBJ2-7	TGTGCCAGCAGCTTAGGGGTTGGACTAGCGGGGGCGTCCTACGAGCAGTACTTC	CASSLGVGLAGASYEQYF
TRBV3-1/TRBV3-2	-	-	TRBJ2-4	TGTGCCAGCAGCGATTTTTCCCAGAAAAACATTCAGTACTTC	CASSDFSQKNIQYF
TRBV7-8	TRBD2	-	TRBJ2-3	TGTGCCAGCAGCTTCCTAGCGGGGGAGGATACGCAGTATTTT	CASSFLAGEDTQYF
TRBV12-3/TRBV12-4	TRBD1	-	TRBJ1-6	TGTGCCAGCAGCCTGACAGGGTATTCACCCCTCCACTTT	CASSLTGYSPLHF
TRBV28	TRBD1	-	TRBJ1-5	TGTGCCAGCAGGTCGACAGGGAATCAGCCCCAGCATTTT	CASRSTGNQPQHF
TRBV5-6	-	-	TRBJ1-2	TGTGCCAGCAGCTTGACAGGGTATTATGGCTACACCTTC	CASSLTGYYGYTF
TRBV7-2	TRBD1	-	TRBJ1-2	TGTGCCAGCAGCTTAGGGACCGGTTGGGACAGGCGCTACACCTTC	CASSLGTGWDRRYTF
TRBV30	-	-	TRBJ2-1	TGTGCCTGCCCGGGGGATGTCTACAATGAGCAGTTCTTC	CACPGDVYNEQFF
TRBV7-2	-	once	TRBJ1-2	TGTGCCAGCAGCTTAGCGGGCTACTATGGCTACACCTTC	CASSLAGYYGYTF
TRBV6-1	TRBD1	-	TRBJ1-2	TGTGCCAGCAGTGATATGGGACAGGACTATGGCTACACCTTC	CASSDMGQDYGYTF
TRBV5-6	TRBD1	-	TRBJ2-7	TGTGCCAGCAGCCAGACAGGGTTAAGCCCCTACGAGCAGTACTTC	CASSQTGLSPYEQYF
TRBV12-3/TRBV12-4	-	once	TRBJ1-1	TGTGCCAGCAGTTTAACAGTGAACACTGAAGCTTTCTTT	CASSLTVNTEAFF
TRBV27	TRBD2	-	TRBJ2-5	TGTGCCAGCAGTTTAAACGGGGGGGAAGGGCAAGAGACCCAGTACTTC	CASSLNGGEGQETQYF
TRBV5-5	-	-	TRBJ1-1	TGTGCCAGCAGCTTTCGACAGAGCAACACTGAAGCTTTCTTT	CASSFRQSNTEAFF
TRBV4-1	TRBD2	-	TRBJ2-2	TGCGCCAGCAGCCAAGAAGCGGGGGTGGTCACCGGGGAGCTGTTTTTT	CASSQEAGVVTGELFF
TRBV2	-	-	TRBJ1-4	TGTGCCAGCAGTCCTATGACAGGAACGAATGAAAAACTGTTTTTT	CASSPMTGTNEKLFF
TRBV4-3	TRBD2	-	TRBJ2-7	TGCGCCAGCAGCCAAGGGGGCGGGGGGATCTACGAGCAGTACTTC	CASSQGGGGIYEQYF
TRBV3-1/TRBV3-2	TRBD1	-	TRBJ1-2	TGTGCCAGCAGCCAACCGCTCGGGACAGAGAACTATGGCTACACCTTC	CASSQPLGTENYGYTF
TRBV4-1	-	-	TRBJ1-2	TGCGCCAGCAGCCAGGCTGATGGCTACACCTTC	CASSQADGYTF
TRBV7-2	TRBD1	-	TRBJ2-7	TGTGCCAGCAGCTTAGCCCGGACAGGGTCCTACGAGCAGTACTTC	CASSLARTGSYEQYF
TRBV21-1	-	few	TRBJ1-5	TGTGCCAGCAGCAAAGCGAGGAGGCAGTGGGCCCGCCTAGATCAGCCCCAGCATTTT	CASSKARRQWARLDQPQHF
TRBV28	-	-	TRBJ2-3	TGTGCCAGCAGTTTCACGAGCTTTACTAGCACAGATACGCAGTATTTT	CASSFTSFTSTDTQYF
TRBV7-8	-	-	TRBJ1-4	TGTGCCAGCAGCTCCCCGGGCCCCAGGGAAGCAACTAATGAAAAACTGTTTTTT	CASSSPGPREATNEKLFF
TRBV30	-	few	TRBJ2-5	TGTGCCTGGAGTTCGTTATACAGTGGCCCGGAAGAGACCCAGTACTTC	CAWSSLYSGPEETQYF
TRBV5-6	-	-	TRBJ2-1	TGTGCCAGCAGCCAATTCGGGGAGCAGTTCTTC	CASSQFGEQFF
TRBV29-1	-	once	TRBJ2-1	TGCAGCGTTGTAGACCCGGGGGAGGAGCAGTTCTTC	CSVVDPGEEQFF
TRBV3-1/TRBV3-2	TRBD1	-	TRBJ2-2	TGTGCCAGCAGCCAGGACAGGGGTTTCGCCGGGGAGCTGTTTTTT	CASSQDRGFAGELFF
TRBV12-3/TRBV12-4	-	-	TRBJ2-7	TGTGCCAGCCAGTCTCACTACGAGCAGTACTTC	CASQSHYEQYF
TRBV6-5	-	-	TRBJ1-3	TGTGCCAGCACCAGAGGAAACACCATATATTTT	CASTRGNTIYF
TRBV2	TRBD1	-	TRBJ2-7	TGTGCCAGCAGGCTCGGGACAGGGAGCAGCGAGCAGTACTTC	CASRLGTGSSEQYF
TRBV3-1/TRBV3-2	-	-	TRBJ2-5	TGTGCCAGCAGCCATGGGACTGTAGAGACCCAGTACTTC	CASSHGTVETQYF
TRBV19	TRBD1	-	TRBJ1-1	TGTGCCAGTACCGATACCAGGGGGCGTGAAGCTTTCTTT	CASTDTRGREAFF
TRBV6-2/TRBV6-3	-	-	TRBJ2-5	TGTGCCAGCAGTCGGACAGACCAAGAGACCCAGTACTTC	CASSRTDQETQYF
TRBV15	-	-	TRBJ2-1	TGTGCCACCAGCACCCAGGGTGGAAGCCCCTACCTCTACAATGAGCAGTTCTTC	CATSTQGGSPYLYNEQFF
TRBV4-2	TRBD2	-	TRBJ2-1	TGTGCCAGCAGCCAAGATCTGGCGGGGGGCTACAATGAGCAGTTCTTC	CASSQDLAGGYNEQFF
TRBV30	-	-	TRBJ2-7	TGTGCCTGGAGCGGCGGGGCGTCTCGCTACGAGCAGTACTTC	CAWSGGASRYEQYF
TRBV3-1/TRBV3-2	TRBD2	-	TRBJ2-3	TGTGCCAGCAGCCAACAGGGACTAGCGGGGGGCGTCACAGATACGCAGTATTTT	CASSQQGLAGGVTDTQYF
TRBV6-5	TRBD2	-	TRBJ2-1	TGTGCCAGCAGACCCGGGGGGGATGAGCAGTTCTTC	CASRPGGDEQFF
TRBV6-1	-	-	TRBJ2-1	TGTGCCAGCAGTGAAGGCTTCGGGGGCTCCTACAATGAGCAGTTCTTC	CASSEGFGGSYNEQFF
TRBV6-5	TRBD1	-	TRBJ2-3	TGTGCCAGCAGTTTCTGGGACAGGGGGACCACAGATACGCAGTATTTT	CASSFWDRGTTDTQYF
TRBV28	TRBD1	-	TRBJ1-5	TGTGCCAGCAGGACAGGGGCTATCAATCAGCCCCAGCATTTT	CASRTGAINQPQHF
TRBV19	-	-	TRBJ2-7	TGTGCCAGTAGTATAGTTCGAACGGGGGAGCAGTACTTC	CASSIVRTGEQYF
TRBV2	-	-	TRBJ2-1	TGTGCCAGCAGTATAAATGAGCAGTTCTTC	CASSINEQFF